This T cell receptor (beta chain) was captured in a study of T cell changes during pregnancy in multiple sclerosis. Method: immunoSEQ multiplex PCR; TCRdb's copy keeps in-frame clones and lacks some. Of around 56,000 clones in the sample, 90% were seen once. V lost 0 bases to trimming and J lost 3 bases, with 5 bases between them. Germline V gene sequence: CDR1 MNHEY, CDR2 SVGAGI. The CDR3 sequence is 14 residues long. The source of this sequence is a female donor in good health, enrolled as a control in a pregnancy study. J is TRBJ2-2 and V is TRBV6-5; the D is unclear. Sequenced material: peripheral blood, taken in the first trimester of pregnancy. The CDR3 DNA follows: TGTGCCAGCAGTTACTCTCAGTACACCGGGGAGCTGTTTTTT. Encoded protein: CASSYSQYTGELFF.